This TCR beta chain emerged from a study of metastatic and nonmetastatic thyroid tumors. In the study overall: Malignant and benign thyroid patients had repertoires compared in peripheral blood and tumor or nodule tissue.

Study outcomes and limitations: For both blood and tumor, malignant thyroid tumors reportedly showed significantly higher TCR beta diversity than benign nodules did.

This clone occurred a few times. Its target is not known. There are 12 residues in the CDR3. Trimming shortened V by 3 bases and J by 4 bases, and 4 bases separated the two germline ends. Thyroid surgery was preceded by no treatment in any patient. As handled by the study authors: Across clinicopathological groups, CDR3 differences served as the basis for building a distant-metastasis classifier for papillary thyroid cancer. TCRdb used MiXCR to call clones anew from the PCR reads. The V and J calls come from TCRdb's annotation, not from the publication. Of about 48,000 clones in the sample, more than 20% are singletons; the top ten hold 3.5% to 4%.

This chain links TRBV12-3 or TRBV12-4 with TRBJ1-3; no clear D. The receptor's source is a male donor with papillary thyroid cancer or a benign thyroid nodule (not recorded which). Some clones in this sample may be carry-over from other donors' samples. Material for sequencing was blood. The CDR3 sequence is CASSLLGNTIYF. The CDR3 nucleotides are TGTGCCAGCAGTTTGCTGGGAAACACCATATATTTT.